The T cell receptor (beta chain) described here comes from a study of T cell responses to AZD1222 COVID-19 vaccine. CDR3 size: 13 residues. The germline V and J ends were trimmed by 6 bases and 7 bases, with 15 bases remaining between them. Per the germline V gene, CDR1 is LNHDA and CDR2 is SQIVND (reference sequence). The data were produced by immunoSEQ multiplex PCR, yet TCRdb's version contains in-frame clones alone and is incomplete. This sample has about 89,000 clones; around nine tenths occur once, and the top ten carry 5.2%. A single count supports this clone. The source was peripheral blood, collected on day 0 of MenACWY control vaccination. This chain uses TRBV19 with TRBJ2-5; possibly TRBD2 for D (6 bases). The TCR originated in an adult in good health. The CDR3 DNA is TGTGCCAGTAGCGCTGGGACTGCCAGGACCCAGTACTTC. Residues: CASSAGTARTQYF.